This T cell receptor (beta chain) is from a study of healthy donors' naive CD4 and CD8 T cells. At the level of the study: A new alpha primer set targeted every functional IMGT alpha variant.

TCR libraries were built from 500 to 550 ng of total RNA by linear amplification. Original processing notes: From several healthy donors, fewer than 85,000 rearranged TCR alpha transcripts were sequenced. Using its own MiXCR run on the reads, TCRdb lists one record per CDR3 protein. These V and J calls rely on TCRdb rather than the paper's analysis. The sample includes 150,000 to 200,000 distinct CDR3 sequences, around 74% of them seen just once. A note on this clonotype: The target antigen is unknown.

The study, taken as a whole, reports: Negatively charged CDR3s marked CD8+ lineage; positively charged CDR3s marked CD4+ lineage. Naive CD4+ and CD8+ cells reportedly differed in usage of most V and J genes.

The germline CDR1 and CDR2 sequences are SQVTM and ANQGSEA. The CDR3 loop spans 14 amino acids. The V end lost 2 bases, the J end lost 0 bases, and 10 bases lay between the germline ends. What was sequenced was naive CD4+ and CD8+ T cells sorted from blood, pooled from several donors. The TCR originated in a pool of human donors in good health; the sample pools cells from several healthy donors. The chain combines TRBV29-1 with TRBJ2-5; possible D gene TRBD1, 5 bases. CDR3 DNA sequence: TGCAGCGTTGAATTGACAGCGTACCAAGAGACCCAGTACTTC. Translating gives CSVELTAYQETQYF.